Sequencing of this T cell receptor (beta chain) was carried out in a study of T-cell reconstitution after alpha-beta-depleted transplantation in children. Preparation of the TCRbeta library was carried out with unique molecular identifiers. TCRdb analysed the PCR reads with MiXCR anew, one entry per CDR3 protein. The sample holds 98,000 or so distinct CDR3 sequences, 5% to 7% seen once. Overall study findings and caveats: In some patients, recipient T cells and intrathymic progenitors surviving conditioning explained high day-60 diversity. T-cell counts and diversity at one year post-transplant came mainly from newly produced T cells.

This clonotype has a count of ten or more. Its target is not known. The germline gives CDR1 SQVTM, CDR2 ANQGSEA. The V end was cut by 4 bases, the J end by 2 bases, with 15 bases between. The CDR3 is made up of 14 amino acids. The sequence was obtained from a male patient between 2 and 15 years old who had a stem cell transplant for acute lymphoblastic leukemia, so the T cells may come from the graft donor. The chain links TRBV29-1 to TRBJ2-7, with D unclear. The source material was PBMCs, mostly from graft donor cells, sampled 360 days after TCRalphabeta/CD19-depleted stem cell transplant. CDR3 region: CSVGSPGRTYEQYF. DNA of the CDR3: TGCAGCGTTGGATCCCCAGGCAGAACCTACGAGCAGTACTTC.